These 25 T cell receptor beta chains share one sample of origin, sequenced in a study of tissue T cells after allogeneic stem cell transplantation. Time point in this sample: mouse harvest day 7 after allogeneic transplant. Tail vein injection delivered 10^7 T-cell-depleted bone marrow cells and 10^6 splenic CD5+ T cells. Here immunoSEQ multiplex PCR was the method, and the copy in TCRdb shows in-frame clones only, minus some. The data contain under 4,500 clones, 45% to 55% of them singletons. The sequencing sample was made of lymph node tissue. These TCRs come from a female BALB/c mouse given C57BL/6 T cells with graft-versus-host disease after an allogeneic hematopoietic cell transplant.

As to this clone: Gene names denote mouse genes. The CDR3 end falls 1 residue outside the read, so it is completed with the germline J gene. The J gene is TRBJ2-4, the V gene TRBV1; D could derive from TRBD1 or TRBD2 (5 bases each). Between the trimmed V and J ends, which lost 1 base and 0 bases, there was a span of 5 bases. CDR1 is NSQYPW, CDR2 LRSPGD, per germline (reference sequence). This CDR3 has 14 amino acids. CDR3 DNA (partial): TGCACCTGCAGTGCAGGGGGGAGTCAAAACACCTTGTAC. Its translation is CTCSAGGSQNTLY. The whole CDR3 region reads CTCSAGGSQNTLYF.

This clone was counted between two and nine times. All gene names here are mouse names. The CDR3 extends 1 residue past the end of the read, so its final part is completed from the germline J gene. The chain employs TRBV19 and TRBJ2-3, with D perhaps TRBD2 (6 bases). Germline-derived CDR1 and CDR2 are FNHDT and SITEND (reference sequence). Trimming removed 6 bases from V and 0 bases from J, with 11 bases in between. The CDR3 is 14 amino acids. The covered CDR3 bases are TGTGCCAGCATCGACTGGAATAGTGCAGAAACGCTGTAT. It yields the protein CASIDWNSAETLY. The whole CDR3 is CASIDWNSAETLYF.

For this clone: Mouse gene names and germline throughout. Coverage ceases 1 residue before the CDR3 finishes, and the germline J gene fills in the end. The J gene is TRBJ2-5, the V gene TRBV16, with 7 bases that match TRBD1. Germline loops: CDR1 SGHSA, CDR2 FRNQAP. With 4 bases clipped from V and 3 bases from J, the junction kept 4 bases outside the gene matches. The CDR3 runs 14 residues. The CDR3 loop is CASSSQGMQDTQYF. The sequenced part of the CDR3 DNA is TGTGCAAGCAGCTCACAGGGGATGCAAGACACCCAGTAC.

With regard to this clone: The germline and genes are mouse ones. With the read ending 1 residue before the CDR3 end, the germline J gene is used to fill in that end. The chain recombines TRBV3 with TRBJ2-5, with D perhaps assigned TRBD1 or TRBD2 (6 bases each). Germline assignment: CDR1 SNHLY and CDR2 FYNGKV (reference sequence). V lost 4 bases and J lost 1, with 9 bases in between. The length of the CDR3 is 14 residues. The CDR3 sequence: CASSSRGHQDTQYF. The CDR3 bases that were read are TGTGCCAGCAGCTCCCGGGGGCACCAAGACACCCAGTAC.

A word on this clone: The gene symbols are mouse symbols. Read coverage stops 1 residue before the CDR3 terminus; the germline J gene supplies the remainder. The gene calls are TRBV13-1 and TRBJ2-1; D is undetermined. The CDR3 spans 15 residues. The V gene's germline CDR1 is NSHNY and CDR2 SYGAGN. V was shortened by 4 bases and J by 0 bases, with 11 bases between the two germline ends. The part of the CDR3 DNA that was read is TGTGCCAGCAGTCCCGACAATTATAACTATGCTGAGCAGTTC. This sequence encodes CASSPDNYNYAEQF. The complete CDR3 reads CASSPDNYNYAEQFF.

Only a few counts were recorded for this clone. Any gene name here is a mouse gene name. The CDR3 end lies 1 residue beyond the end of the read and is filled in from the germline J gene. V is TRBV3 and J is TRBJ1-3, with D unclear. Germline CDR1 SNHLY, CDR2 FYNGKV (reference sequence). The CDR3 covers 15 residues. V was clipped by 0 bases and J by 0 bases, with 6 bases between them. CDR3 bases read: TGTGCCAGCAGCTTAGCCAAATATTCTGGAAATACGCTCTAT. Translating gives CASSLAKYSGNTLY. In full, the CDR3 reads CASSLAKYSGNTLYF.

This clone was seen more than once but under ten times. Mouse gene names apply. The CDR3 end falls 1 residue outside the read, so it is completed with the germline J gene. V gene TRBV4 combines with J gene TRBJ2-7; TRBD2 matches 8 bases. Per germline, CDR1 LGHDT and CDR2 YNNKQL (reference sequence). The CDR3 is made up of 14 amino acids. V shed 4 bases, J shed 4 bases, and the junction held 6 bases outside the gene matches. The sequenced CDR3 bases are TGTGCCAGCAGCTTGACTGGGGCCAGTTATGAACAGTAC. It encodes CASSLTGASYEQY. The full CDR3 protein reads CASSLTGASYEQYF.

Comments on this clone: Germline and genes: mouse. The sequence runs out 1 residue before the end of the CDR3; the remainder is reconstructed from the germline J gene. The chain recombines TRBV16 with TRBJ1-1; perhaps TRBD1 as D (6 bases). Per germline, CDR1 SGHSA and CDR2 FRNQAP. CDR3 size: 14 residues. V gave up 3 bases and J gave up 0 bases, with 8 bases separating them. CDR3 in amino acids: CASSLGTSNTEVFF. The part of the CDR3 DNA that was read is TGTGCAAGCAGCTTGGGGACATCAAACACAGAAGTCTTC. Complete variable domain (other parts from reference TRBV16 and TRBJ1-1): NAGVIQTPRHKVTGKGQEATLWCEPISGHSAVFWYRQTIVQGLEFLTYFRNQAPIDDSGMPKERFSAQMPNQSHSTLKIQSTQPQDSAVYLCASSLGTSNTEVFFGKGTRLTVV.

Turning to this clone: Each gene name is a mouse one. The sequenced fragment ends 1 residue before the CDR3 boundary, so the rest is inferred from the germline J gene. This chain connects TRBV12-1 to TRBJ1-4; 11 bases line up with TRBD1. From germline, CDR1 is SGHSN and CDR2 HYEKVE. Losses at the gene ends were 0 bases for V and 7 bases for J; bases not matched to a gene: 3. The CDR3 is 15 amino acids. The CDR3 is CASSLEGTGGERLFF. The part of the CDR3 DNA that was read is TGTGCCAGCTCTCTCGAAGGGACAGGGGGCGAAAGATTATTT.

In regard to this clone: The genes and germline here are from mouse. The read ends 1 residue early relative to the CDR3; the germline J gene fills the gap. V usage is TRBV23 and J usage is TRBJ2-7; the D call of TRBD1 is as the table states it, not checked on the DNA. This CDR3 is 13 amino acids long. Germline CDR1 reads KGHTA; CDR2 reads FQNQQP. The CDR3: CSSSQQGALEQYF. The DNA read from the CDR3 is TGCTCCAGCAGTCAACAGGGGGCCCTGGAACAGTAC.

This clone was detected a few times. Germline is not matched at one junction end, which may reflect a read error. Germline and genes here are mouse. The missing CDR3 end, 1 residue past where the read stops, is filled in from the germline J gene. The J gene is TRBJ2-7, the V gene TRBV3; 10 nucleotides agree with TRBD1. From germline, CDR1 is SNHLY and CDR2 FYNGKV (reference sequence). This CDR3 has 14 amino acids. The covered CDR3 bases are TGTGCCAGCAGATTAGGGGGACAGGGGATTGAACAGTAC. As protein: CASRLGGQGIEQY. The complete CDR3 reads CASRLGGQGIEQYF.

This clone was found a few times. Gene names are the mouse ones. The read gets to within 1 residue of the CDR3 end, and the germline J gene fills in the rest. The chain couples TRBV3 to TRBJ2-2; the match to TRBD2 covers 12 bases. Germline V CDR1 and CDR2: SNHLY, FYNGKV (reference sequence). The CDR3 totals 17 residues. The J segment lost 1 base and the V segment lost 5 bases, leaving 5 bases of the junction unmatched. The CDR3 reads CASSPGLGGGNTGQLYF. CDR3 bases read: TGTGCCAGCAGCCCCGGACTGGGGGGGGGAAACACCGGGCAGCTCTAC.

Note on this clone: Genes and germline come from the mouse. The CDR3 protein is CASSPQEEAPLF. Partial CDR3 DNA: TGTGCCAGCTCTCCTCAGGAAGAGGCTCCGCTT. This rearrangement joins TRBV12-2 to TRBJ1-5; D is unresolved. Sequencing ends 1 residue short of the CDR3 end; the germline J gene provides the rest. This CDR3 contains 12 residues. Trimming removed 2 bases at V and 8 bases at J, with 9 bases between. Germline loops: CDR1 SGHLS, CDR2 HYDKME.

Worth noting for this clone: Mouse names are used for the genes. The missing CDR3 end, 1 residue past where the read stops, is filled in from the germline J gene. The chain has TRBV4 and TRBJ2-1; TRBD2 matches at 10 bases. Germline assignment: CDR1 LGHDT and CDR2 YNNKQL (reference sequence). This CDR3 is built from 15 residues. V dropped 5 bases and J dropped 1; count of bases not matched to a gene: 2. This chain's CDR3 is CASSEGLGNYAEQFF. CDR3 bases read: TGTGCCAGCAGCGAGGGACTGGGGAACTATGCTGAGCAGTTC.

Only a few counts were recorded for this clone. The genes and germline here are from mouse. The CDR3 end lies 1 residue beyond the end of the read and is filled in from the germline J gene. J is TRBJ2-1 and V is TRBV19; the match to TRBD2 covers 9 bases. V trimming: 1 base; J trimming: 6 bases; junction bases outside the gene matches: 5. There are 15 residues in the CDR3. Germline CDR1 and CDR2: FNHDT and SITEND (reference sequence). This CDR3 is CASSIRVGGLAEQFF. The part of the CDR3 DNA that was read is TGTGCCAGCAGTATAAGGGTGGGGGGGCTTGCTGAGCAGTTC.

About this clone: Gene names are the mouse ones. The read is 1 residue too short to cover the CDR3 end, so that end is filled in from the germline J gene. The rearrangement uses TRBV26 and TRBJ2-7, with 9 bases that match TRBD2. The CDR3 totals 13 residues. V was clipped by 3 bases and J by 6 bases; unmatched bases: 3. Germline V lookup: CDR1 KGHPV, CDR2 FQNQEV (reference sequence). The CDR3 loop is CASSLGGAREQYF. The covered CDR3 bases are TGTGCCAGCAGTCTTGGGGGGGCGCGTGAACAGTAC.

Of note for this clone: Gene names are the mouse ones. Sequencing ends 1 residue short of the CDR3 end; the germline J gene provides the rest. This rearrangement joins TRBV12-2 to TRBJ2-7, with 9 bases aligning to TRBD2. Germline CDR1 and CDR2: SGHLS and HYDKME. The CDR3 has 15 amino acids. J lost 0 bases, V lost 3 bases, and 5 bases had no gene match. The sequenced CDR3 bases are TGTGCCAGCTCTTCCACTGGGGGGAGCTCCTATGAACAGTAC. Amino acid sequence: CASSSTGGSSYEQY. The CDR3 as a whole reads CASSSTGGSSYEQYF. Full variable domain (missing parts from reference TRBV12-2 and TRBJ2-7): NSGVVQSPRYIIKGKGERSILKCIPISGHLSVAWYQQTQGQELKFFIQHYDKMERDKGNLPSRFSVQQFDDYHSEMNMSALELEDSAVYFCASSSTGGSSYEQYFGPGTRLTVL.

By its share, this clone is medium-sized. All gene names here are mouse names. The read terminates 1 residue before the CDR3 end, so the remaining end is supplied by the germline J gene. The chain has TRBV13-3 and TRBJ1-4; the match to TRBD1 covers 7 bases. V gave up 3 bases and J gave up 0 bases; unmatched junction bases: 5. The CDR3 covers 16 residues. CDR1 is NNHDY, CDR2 SYVADS, per germline. CDR3 DNA (partial): TGTGCCAGCAGTGGGGGACAGAGAATTTCCAACGAAAGATTATTT. It is translated as CASSGGQRISNERLF. The whole CDR3 is CASSGGQRISNERLFF.

Points on this clone: Gene names and germline match the mouse. The read falls 1 residue short of the CDR3 end, and the missing part is taken from the germline J gene. The chain couples TRBV5 to TRBJ1-4; the D is unclear. Germline V lookup: CDR1 LGHNA, CDR2 YNLKQL (reference sequence). The germline V and J ends were trimmed by 4 bases and 1 base, with 10 bases remaining between them. The CDR3 is 15 residues long. CDR3 DNA (partial): TGTGCCAGCAGCCCGAGGAGAAATTCCAACGAAAGATTATTT. Protein sequence: CASSPRRNSNERLF. The complete CDR3 sequence is CASSPRRNSNERLFF.

By share of the sample, this clone is medium-sized. Genes and germline are mouse. Read data end 1 residue before the CDR3 end; the end is taken from the germline J gene. V gene TRBV15 combines with J gene TRBJ2-7; tentatively, D is TRBD1 (5 bases). The CDR3 spans 14 residues. V lost 4 bases, J lost 0 bases, and 10 bases lay in between. CDR1 and CDR2 from the germline V gene are SGHND and FRSKSL. The chain's CDR3 is CASSSDSSSYEQYF. Incomplete CDR3 DNA: TGTGCCAGCAGTTCCGACAGCAGCTCCTATGAACAGTAC.

This clone was counted a few times. Mouse names are used for the genes. From the germline J gene comes the end of the CDR3, since the read stops 1 residue before it. The rearrangement links TRBV29 to TRBJ2-1; the match to TRBD1 covers 9 bases. Germline V gene data show CDR1 as MSHET and CDR2 as SYDVDS. Germline trimming cut 6 bases from V and 3 bases from J; bases unmatched to any gene: 3. The CDR3 runs to 14 residues. This CDR3 reads CASSTGGLYAEQFF. The covered CDR3 bases are TGTGCTAGCAGCACAGGGGGCCTCTATGCTGAGCAGTTC.

This clone has only a few counts. Gene names and germline refer to mouse. Coverage ceases 1 residue before the CDR3 finishes, and the germline J gene fills in the end. The rearrangement uses TRBV3 and TRBJ2-7; D ambiguous. The CDR3 runs to 12 residues. Germline lookup yields CDR1 SNHLY and CDR2 FYNGKV (reference sequence). V was shortened by 4 bases and J by 3 bases, with 7 bases between the two germline ends. The CDR3 sequence is CASSSGLYEQYF. CDR3 DNA (partial): TGTGCCAGCAGCTCGGGCCTCTATGAACAGTAC.

Concerning this clone itself: Genes and germline come from the mouse. The read ends 1 residue shy of where the CDR3 ends; the end is completed using the germline J gene. The V gene is TRBV3, the J gene TRBJ2-5; 7 bases are a match to TRBD1. The germline V gene has CDR1 SNHLY and CDR2 FYNGKV (reference sequence). Trimming took 4 bases from V and 2 from J; bases not matched to a gene: 0. This CDR3 has 13 residues. The CDR3 loop reads CASSWDSQDTQYF. Partial CDR3 DNA: TGTGCCAGCAGCTGGGACAGCCAAGACACCCAGTAC.

For this clone: Gene names denote mouse genes. The read halts 1 residue ahead of the CDR3 end, with the missing end drawn from the germline J gene. The chain recombines TRBV26 with TRBJ1-4; no reliable D call. The germline V and J ends were trimmed by 2 bases and 8 bases, with 9 bases remaining between them. Looked up from germline, CDR1 is KGHPV and CDR2 is FQNQEV (reference sequence). The CDR3 sequence is 13 residues long. Incomplete CDR3 DNA: TGTGCCAGCAGTCTGAGAGGGAGGGAAAGATTATTT. Amino acids: CASSLRGRERLF. The CDR3 as a whole reads CASSLRGRERLFF.

Note on this clone: Gene and germline names: mouse. With the read ending 1 residue before the CDR3 end, the germline J gene is used to fill in that end. The sample carries other DNA sequences with the same CDR3. The chain has TRBV3 and TRBJ2-5; 8 bases line up with TRBD2. There are 14 residues in the CDR3. Germline V gene data show CDR1 as SNHLY and CDR2 as FYNGKV (reference sequence). J was trimmed by 3 bases and V by 5 bases; bases with no gene match: 4. The CDR3 bases that were read are TGTGCCAGCAGCCCATGGGGGGGACAAGACACCCAGTAC. Translated: CASSPWGGQDTQY. The full CDR3 protein reads CASSPWGGQDTQYF.